This record looks at one T cell receptor (beta chain) sequence and its context. The data were obtained in a study of cytomegalovirus exposure and HLA in healthy donors. The V gene lost 2 bases and the J gene lost 6 bases, with 10 bases spanning the gap. CDR1 is SGHRS and CDR2 is YFSETQ in the germline V gene. The CDR3 has 13 amino acids. PCR involved 60 Vbeta and 13 Jbeta primers. Clones were read by immunoSEQ multiplex PCR, and TCRdb kept only the in-frame ones, dropping some. Here the sample spans 130,000 to 150,000 clones, roughly 80% being singletons. The V call is TRBV5-1, the J call TRBJ2-3, with D perhaps TRBD2 (6 bases). Sequenced sample: PBMCs. The clonotype was recovered from a man aged 35 to 55 in good health and CMV-seropositive. DNA for the CDR3: TGCGCCAGCAGCTTCTGGGGGAGGGATACGCAGTATTTT. This sequence encodes CASSFWGRDTQYF.